The rows below give T cell receptor beta chains drawn from one sample of a study of PD-L1 blockade in urothelial cancer. Assay used: immunoSEQ multiplex PCR; TCRdb lists only in-frame clones, some missing. This table has about 48,000 clones, approximately 80% appearing once. Sequencing used PBMCs, obtained around atezolizumab (anti-PD-L1) treatment. These receptors were taken from a man in his 70s with urothelial cancer. Both conserved end residues are part of each CDR3. Each record gives: J gene, clone size, D gene, V gene, CDR3 protein, CDR3 DNA. The D gene is left open where the match is weak. Only some rows state a clone size, as once, few, many or a class for expanded clones.

TRBJ2-7	NA	TRBD2	TRBV4-2	CASSYKRGLAGDEQYF	TGTGCCAGCAGCTATAAGAGAGGACTAGCGGGAGACGAGCAGTACTTC
TRBJ2-7	NA	TRBD2	TRBV7-9	CASSLDSSGLGEQYF	TGTGCCAGCAGCTTAGATTCTAGCGGGCTCGGGGAGCAGTACTTC
TRBJ1-5	once	NA	TRBV19	CASSITRPYYRGNQPQHF	TGTGCCAGTAGTATTACCCGACCCTATTACAGGGGCAATCAGCCCCAGCATTTT
TRBJ1-1	NA	TRBD1	TRBV4-1	CASSPTTGFPEAFF	TGCGCCAGCAGCCCCACGACAGGGTTTCCTGAAGCTTTCTTT
TRBJ2-1	once	TRBD2	TRBV29-1	CSAPLLAGYNEQFF	TGCAGCGCCCCACTACTAGCGGGGTACAATGAGCAGTTCTTC
TRBJ2-1	NA	TRBD1	TRBV5-1	CASRDRLHEQFF	TGCGCCAGCAGGGACAGGTTGCATGAGCAGTTCTTC
TRBJ1-4	NA	NA	TRBV6-5	CASSYRWTSMREKLFF	TGTGCCAGCAGTTACCGGTGGACATCAATGAGGGAAAAACTGTTTTTT
TRBJ2-7	NA	NA	TRBV6-5	CASSYSLYRGSYEQYF	TGTGCCAGCAGTTACTCGCTCTACCGGGGATCCTACGAGCAGTACTTC
TRBJ2-2	NA	TRBD2	TRBV4-2	CASSQTSSGLAAGELFF	TGTGCCAGCAGCCAAACCTCTTCGGGACTAGCCGCCGGGGAGCTGTTTTTT
TRBJ2-1	NA	NA	TRBV18	CASSPAAYNEQFF	TGTGCCAGCTCACCAGCGGCTTACAATGAGCAGTTCTTC
TRBJ2-3	NA	NA	TRBV7-3	CASSLQGTDTQYF	TGTGCCAGCAGCTTACAGGGCACAGATACGCAGTATTTT
TRBJ1-4	NA	NA	TRBV2	CASTTGPGEKLFF	TGTGCCAGTACTACAGGTCCGGGTGAAAAACTGTTTTTT
TRBJ1-4	NA	NA	TRBV4-1	CASSLSHSEKLFF	TGCGCCAGCAGCCTGAGTCACTCTGAAAAACTGTTTTTT
TRBJ1-1	NA	NA	TRBV11-1	CASSLRGDTEAFF	TGTGCCAGCAGCTTAAGGGGTGACACTGAAGCTTTCTTT
TRBJ1-5	NA	NA	TRBV5-6	CASSLGGRGMWGYQPQHF	TGTGCCAGCAGCTTGGGGGGGAGGGGGATGTGGGGATATCAGCCCCAGCATTTT
TRBJ2-3	few	NA	TRBV11-1	CASSSGYTQYF	TGTGCCAGCAGCTCGGGTTATACGCAGTATTTT
TRBJ1-2	once	NA	TRBV11-2	CASSLAGDGYTF	TGTGCCAGCAGCTTAGCAGGGGATGGCTACACCTTC